The entry below describes one TCR beta chain. Its matching antigen is unknown. The source of the sample is a study of OX40 agonist ivuxolimab in advanced cancers. The overall study: Of the participants, under 50% had some prior anti-PD-1, anti-PD-L1 or anti-CTLA-4 therapy, which was allowed. Study observations and caveats: The mean number of expanded clones was higher in CD8+ T cells than in CD4+. The specificity for antigen of the expanded peripheral T cells was not determined.

Using immunoSEQ multiplex PCR, the repertoire was profiled, and TCRdb retains in-frame clones only, with some absent. The profile shows roughly 92,000 clones, about 89% of them singletons. In germline, CDR1 is SEHNR, CDR2 FQNEAQ (reference sequence). This CDR3 region has 14 residues. The ends were cut back, 7 bases at V and 0 bases at J, with 13 bases in the middle. People who had autoimmune disease history or systemic immunosuppression were excluded. The source material was CD4+ or CD8+ T cells sorted from blood, sampled in a trial of the OX40 agonist ivuxolimab. The receptor comes from an adult with an advanced solid tumor such as melanoma, head and neck, liver or kidney cancer. The V and J genes are TRBV7-9 and TRBJ2-7; D may correspond to TRBD1 or TRBD2 (5 bases each). The CDR3 loop reads CASTVGPSSYEQYF. CDR3 sequence (DNA): TGTGCCAGCACCGTGGGACCGAGCTCCTACGAGCAGTACTTC.